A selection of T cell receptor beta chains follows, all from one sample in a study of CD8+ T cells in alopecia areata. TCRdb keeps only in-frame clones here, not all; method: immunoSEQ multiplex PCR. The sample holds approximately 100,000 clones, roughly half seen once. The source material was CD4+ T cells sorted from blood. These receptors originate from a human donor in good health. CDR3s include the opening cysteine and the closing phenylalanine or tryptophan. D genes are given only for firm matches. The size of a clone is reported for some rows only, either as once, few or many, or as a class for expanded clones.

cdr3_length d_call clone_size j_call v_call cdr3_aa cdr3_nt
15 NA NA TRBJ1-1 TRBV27 CASSFGPGLGTEAFF TGTGCCAGCAGTTTTGGGCCAGGGCTCGGGACTGAAGCTTTCTTT
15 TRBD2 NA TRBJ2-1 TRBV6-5 CASRHSGGAHNEQFF TGTGCCAGCAGACATAGCGGGGGGGCGCACAATGAGCAGTTCTTC
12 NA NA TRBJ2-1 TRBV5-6 CASSLALGTAFF TGTGCCAGCAGCTTGGCCTTGGGGACGGCGTTCTTC
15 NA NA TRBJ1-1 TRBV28 CASSESTGRGTEAFF TGTGCCAGCAGTGAATCAACCGGGAGAGGCACTGAAGCTTTCTTT
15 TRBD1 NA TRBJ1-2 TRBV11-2 CASSLGTGSNYGYTF TGTGCCAGCAGCTTAGGGACAGGGTCTAACTATGGCTACACCTTC
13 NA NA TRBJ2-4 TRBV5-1 CASSLAGKNIQYF TGCGCCAGCAGCTTGGCAGGGAAAAACATTCAGTACTTC
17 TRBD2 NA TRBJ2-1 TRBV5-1 CASSSRGTSGGRDEQFF TGCGCCAGCAGCTCACGAGGGACTAGCGGGGGCAGGGATGAGCAGTTCTTC
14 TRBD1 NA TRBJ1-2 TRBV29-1 CSVWTGEYLYGYTF TGCAGCGTTTGGACAGGCGAGTACCTCTATGGCTACACCTTC
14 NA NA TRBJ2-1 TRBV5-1 CASSSRGGGNEQFF TGCGCCAGCAGCTCACGAGGTGGGGGTAATGAGCAGTTCTTC
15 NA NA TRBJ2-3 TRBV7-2 CASSPPGLRYDTQYF TGTGCCAGCAGCCCCCCCGGCCTTCGGTACGATACGCAGTATTTT
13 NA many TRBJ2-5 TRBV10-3 CAISEGTQETQYF TGTGCCATCAGTGAGGGGACCCAAGAGACCCAGTACTTC
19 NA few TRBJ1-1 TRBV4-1 CASSLLRLGKRVGNTEAFF TGCGCCAGCAGCCTCCTACGGCTGGGGAAGAGGGTGGGGAACACTGAAGCTTTCTTT
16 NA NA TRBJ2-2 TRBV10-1 CASSRASGGRTGELFF TGCGCCAGCAGTCGAGCCTCGGGGGGCCGAACCGGGGAGCTGTTTTTT
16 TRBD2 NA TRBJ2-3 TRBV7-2 CASSLLGGGATDTQYF TGTGCCAGCAGCTTATTAGGCGGGGGGGCCACAGATACGCAGTATTTT
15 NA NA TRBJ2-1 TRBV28 CASSFFGFSYNEQFF TGTGCCAGCAGTTTTTTCGGATTTTCCTACAATGAGCAGTTCTTC
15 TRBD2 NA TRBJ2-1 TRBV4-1 CASSQEASGANEQFF TGCGCCAGCAGCCAAGAGGCTAGCGGAGCAAATGAGCAGTTCTTC
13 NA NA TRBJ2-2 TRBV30 CAWRTSSTGELFF TGTGCCTGGAGGACCAGTAGCACCGGGGAGCTGTTTTTT
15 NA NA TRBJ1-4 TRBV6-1 CASRTGTLMREKLFF TGTGCCAGCAGAACCGGGACTCTCATGCGGGAAAAACTGTTTTTT
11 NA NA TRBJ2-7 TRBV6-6 CASSYEGKQYF TGTGCCAGCAGTTACGAGGGTAAGCAGTACTTC
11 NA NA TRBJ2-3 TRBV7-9 CASSATDTQYF TGTGCCAGCAGCGCGACAGATACGCAGTATTTT
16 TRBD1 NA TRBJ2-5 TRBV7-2 CASSPLTTGGQETQYF TGTGCCAGCAGCCCCCTGACGACAGGGGGACAAGAGACCCAGTACTTC
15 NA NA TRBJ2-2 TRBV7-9 CASSLLASNTGELFF TGTGCCAGCAGCTTATTAGCGAGTAACACCGGGGAGCTGTTTTTT
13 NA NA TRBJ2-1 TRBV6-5 CASRRLSYNEQFF TGTGCCAGCAGAAGACTCTCCTACAATGAGCAGTTCTTC
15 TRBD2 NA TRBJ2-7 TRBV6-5 CASSYSGGGVYEQYF TGTGCCAGCAGTTACTCTGGGGGGGGTGTCTACGAGCAGTACTTC